One and the same sample provided the 24 T cell receptor beta chains below, sequenced in a study of T-cell memory formation after mild COVID-19. TCRdb independently ran MiXCR on the 5' RACE reads; one entry per CDR3 protein. The repertoire consists of under 50,000 distinct CDR3 sequences, with 25% to 30% occurring once and the leading ten covering about 39%. Sequencing was performed on PBMCs or a T cell subset sorted from them (not recorded which). These receptors were taken from a man aged 18 to 30 who had mild COVID-19 (a few samples of this study predate the infection). Cell type and time point are not known.

The rearrangement uses TRBV7-6 and TRBJ1-1; 9 bases fit TRBD1. V lost 0 bases and J lost 10; bases outside the gene matches: 9. Germline loops: CDR1 SGHVS, CDR2 FNYEAQ. The CDR3 length is 15 residues. The CDR3 DNA sequence: TGTGCCAGCAGCTTAGCTGGGACAGGGAATTTTGGAGCTTTCTTT. Its translation: CASSLAGTGNFGAFF.

The table lists this clonotype with a few counts. The CDR3 sequence is CASSHDGLVQETQYF. CDR3 nucleotide sequence: TGCGCCAGCAGCCACGACGGCCTTGTCCAAGAGACCCAGTACTTC. The V call is TRBV4-1, the J call TRBJ2-5, with no clear D. The length of the CDR3 is 15 residues. V dropped 3 bases and J dropped 1 base, with 12 bases sitting between them. Germline assignment: CDR1 MGHRA and CDR2 YSYEKL.

In this sample, this clonotype is large. The chain carries TRBV9 and TRBJ2-1, with 8 bases fitting TRBD2. Germline assignment: CDR1 SGDLS and CDR2 YYNGEE. The CDR3 is 17 amino acids. V was clipped by 4 bases and J by 4 bases; unmatched bases: 13. CDR3 in amino acids: CASSPGGVGGGYNEQFF. The CDR3 nucleotides are TGTGCCAGCAGCCCCGGAGGAGTCGGCGGGGGGTACAATGAGCAGTTCTTC.

The genes are TRBV7-9 and TRBJ1-2; D is unresolved. From germline, CDR1 is SEHNR and CDR2 FQNEAQ (reference sequence). The CDR3 runs to 12 residues. Trimming left V 3 bases short and J 6 bases short, with 8 bases between. This CDR3 reads CASSLGKNGYTF. As DNA, the CDR3 is TGTGCCAGCAGCTTGGGGAAAAATGGCTACACCTTC.

The chain employs TRBV4-3 and TRBJ2-1; 13 positions match TRBD2. Per the germline V gene, CDR1 is LGHNA and CDR2 is YSLEER. There are 16 residues in the CDR3. J gave up 0 bases and V 4 bases, and 0 bases lay outside the gene matches. The chain's CDR3 is CASSRTSGGSYNEQFF. The CDR3 coding sequence is TGCGCCAGCAGCCGGACTAGCGGGGGCTCCTACAATGAGCAGTTCTTC.

V is TRBV7-8 and J is TRBJ2-3, with 8 positions matching TRBD2. Germline V lookup: CDR1 SGHVS, CDR2 FQNEAQ. With V trimmed by 1 base and J by 4 bases, 1 base remained unmatched. This CDR3 has 14 residues. Here the CDR3 reads CASSLGTSPDTQYF. The DNA for the CDR3 is TGTGCCAGCAGCTTAGGGACTAGCCCAGATACGCAGTATTTT.

V and J are TRBV12-3 or TRBV12-4 and TRBJ2-1, with unresolved D. Trimming took off 5 bases at V and 8 bases at J, with 10 bases between the two ends. The CDR3 is made up of 12 amino acids. The CDR3: CASSPPYDEQFF. In DNA, the CDR3 is TGTGCCAGCAGTCCCCCTTACGATGAGCAGTTCTTC.

There are a few counts of this clonotype. V is TRBV29-1 and J is TRBJ2-2; D is undetermined. The germline gives CDR1 SQVTM, CDR2 ANQGSEA. The CDR3 sequence is 14 residues long. Between the trimmed V and J ends, which lost 8 bases and 3 bases, there was a span of 16 bases. The DNA of the CDR3 is TGCAGCACCGAGGACGGACCGGACACCGGGGAGCTGTTTTTT. This sequence encodes CSTEDGPDTGELFF.

This sequence joins TRBV5-6 and TRBJ2-7; D ambiguous. The CDR3 runs 14 residues. The germline gives CDR1 SGHDT, CDR2 YYEEEE. Between the trimmed V and J ends, which lost 4 bases and 3 bases, there was a span of 14 bases. CDR3 DNA sequence: TGTGCCAGCAGCCCCGGGTTGGGTTTCTACGAGCAGTACTTC. Translating it yields CASSPGLGFYEQYF. Complete variable domain (other parts from reference TRBV5-6 and TRBJ2-7): DAGVTQSPTHLIKTRGQQVTLRCSPKSGHDTVSWYQQALGQGPQFIFQYYEEEERQRGNFPDRFSGHQFPNYSSELNVNALLLGDSALYLCASSPGLGFYEQYFGPGTRLTVT.

The rearrangement joins TRBV4-2 to TRBJ2-7, with 7 bases lining up with TRBD1. The germline V gene encodes CDR1 LGHNA and CDR2 YNFKEQ. Trimming cost V 3 bases and J 3 bases; bases outside gene matches: 11. CDR3 length equals 16 residues. The CDR3 reads CASSQTLTGRGYEQYF. The CDR3 DNA sequence: TGTGCCAGCAGCCAGACCCTGACAGGGAGAGGCTACGAGCAGTACTTC.

This clonotype was counted a few times. V is TRBV3-2 and J is TRBJ2-5; the listed D gene, TRBD1, was not tested against the DNA. TRBV3-2 represents a pseudogene. The CDR3 runs to 17 residues. The CDR3 nucleotides read TGTGCCAGCAGCCAGGGACACCGGGACAGGGTTGTAGAGACCCAGTACTTC. Residues: CASSQGHRDRVVETQYF.

This clonotype appeared a few times. The rearrangement uses TRBV6-2 or TRBV6-3 and TRBJ2-2; no clear D gene. Germline CDR1 is MNHEY and CDR2 is SVGEGT. The CDR3 spans 13 residues. Trimming took off 2 bases at V and 7 bases at J, with 8 bases between the two ends. In DNA form, the CDR3 reads TGTGCCAGCAGTTACGGAAGGAACGGGGAGCTGTTTTTT. Amino acids: CASSYGRNGELFF.

This clonotype was counted a few times. The chain joins TRBV5-1 to TRBJ2-7, with 8 bases matching TRBD2. Germline CDR1 SGHRS, CDR2 YFSETQ. The ends lost 0 bases at V and 0 bases at J; junction bases unmatched: 8. This CDR3 has 17 amino acids. CDR3 sequence reads: CASSLALSGGSSYEQYF. The CDR3 DNA follows: TGCGCCAGCAGCTTGGCCTTAAGCGGGGGCAGCTCCTACGAGCAGTACTTC.

This chain uses TRBV5-6 with TRBJ2-7; D may be TRBD2 (6 bases). This CDR3 comprises 15 residues. Between the trimmed V and J ends, which lost 6 bases and 2 bases, there was a span of 18 bases. CDR1 and CDR2 from the germline V gene are SGHDT and YYEEEE. The CDR3: CASTPSWDFTYEQYF. In DNA, the CDR3 is TGTGCCAGCACCCCGTCTTGGGACTTTACCTACGAGCAGTACTTC.

In this sample, this clonotype turned up a few times. The J gene is TRBJ1-1, the V gene TRBV4-1; D remains unclear. The germline gives CDR1 MGHRA, CDR2 YSYEKL. The CDR3 is made up of 12 amino acids. V lost 0 bases, J lost 8 bases, and 7 bases lay in between. The CDR3 region has the DNA TGCGCCAGCAGCCAAGAAACAGACGAAGCTTTCTTT. Its protein product is CASSQETDEAFF.

This chain uses TRBV7-2 with TRBJ1-1; no firm D call. Germline V gene data show CDR1 as SGHTA and CDR2 as FQGNSA. Trimming took off 5 bases at V and 5 bases at J, with 9 bases between the two ends. The CDR3 consists of 12 residues. CDR3 loop: CASSHGVTEAFF. The CDR3 nucleotides read TGTGCCAGCAGCCACGGGGTTACTGAAGCTTTCTTT.

A few counts support this clonotype. The rearrangement links TRBV5-1 to TRBJ1-1, with D hard to call. The CDR3 is 14 amino acids. Between the trimmed V and J ends, which lost 0 bases and 1 base, there was a span of 7 bases. CDR1 is SGHRS and CDR2 is YFSETQ in the germline V gene. CDR3 protein: CASSLVDSNTEAFF. CDR3 bases: TGCGCCAGCAGCTTGGTGGACTCGAACACTGAAGCTTTCTTT.

The chain carries TRBV12-3 or TRBV12-4 and TRBJ2-7; 8 bases are a match to TRBD2. The ends lost 5 bases at V and 4 bases at J; junction bases unmatched: 10. CDR3 length: 15 residues. The DNA for the CDR3 is TGTGCCAGCAGTCTTACGGGACTAGACTCGTACGAGCAGTACTTC. Encoded protein: CASSLTGLDSYEQYF.

The genes are TRBV12-3 or TRBV12-4 and TRBJ2-1; possibly TRBD2 for D (7 bases). Trimming removed 1 base at V and 2 bases at J, with 9 bases between. The CDR3 consists of 15 residues. CDR3: CASSLGGGPYNEQFF. DNA for the CDR3: TGTGCCAGCAGTTTAGGGGGGGGGCCCTACAATGAGCAGTTCTTC.

This clonotype was found a few times. V gene TRBV6-5 combines with J gene TRBJ1-2, with TRBD1 identical over 7 bases. Unmatched junction bases numbered 6, after V lost 6 bases and J lost 2 bases. This CDR3 has 14 residues. CDR1 is MNHEY, CDR2 SVGAGI, per germline. CDR3 DNA sequence: TGTGCCAGCAGAGTGACAGGGAGCAACTATGGCTACACCTTC. Translating it yields CASRVTGSNYGYTF.

Only one count was recorded for this clonotype. This chain links TRBV20-1 with TRBJ2-7; 11 bases agree with TRBD2. The CDR3 contains 13 residues. With V trimmed by 5 bases and J by 3 bases, 3 bases remained unmatched. Germline CDR1 is DFQATT and CDR2 is SNEGSKA (reference sequence). The CDR3 sequence is CSAGGLADYEQYF. In DNA form, the CDR3 reads TGCAGTGCTGGGGGACTAGCGGACTACGAGCAGTACTTC.

This clonotype has a handful of counts. The rearrangement links TRBV29-1 to TRBJ2-5; weak D call: TRBD2 (7 bases). V lost 4 bases to trimming and J lost 4 bases, with 16 bases between them. CDR1 is SQVTM, CDR2 ANQGSEA, per germline. There are 14 residues in the CDR3. The CDR3 loop is CSVVTRGAGETQYF. In DNA, the CDR3 is TGCAGCGTTGTGACCCGGGGGGCCGGAGAGACCCAGTACTTC.

The chain has TRBV12-3 or TRBV12-4 and TRBJ2-1, with D perhaps TRBD1 (6 bases). Trimming took 10 bases from V and 7 from J, leaving 17 bases between them. The CDR3 consists of 13 residues. The CDR3 DNA reads as TGTGCCACCGCACCCGGGACACCGAATGAGCAGTTCTTC. It translates to CATAPGTPNEQFF.

Only a few counts were recorded for this clonotype. The V gene is TRBV5-5, the J gene TRBJ1-1, with D uncertain. The CDR3 runs 13 residues. Trimming left V 2 bases short and J 0 bases short, with 5 bases between. Germline loops: CDR1 SGHKS, CDR2 YYEKEE (reference sequence). The CDR3 region is CASSLHMNTEAFF. CDR3 nucleotide sequence: TGTGCCAGCAGCTTACACATGAACACTGAAGCTTTCTTT.